Listed below are T cell receptor beta chains from one sample, sequenced in a study of human T cells and chemical hapten exposure. A single record per CDR3 protein comes from TCRdb applying MiXCR to the RACE reads. This table has about 160,000 distinct CDR3 sequences, about a quarter appearing once. The sequencing used whole blood, collected in connection with sensitization to the hapten diphenylcyclopropenone (DPC). Every receptor here comes from a young woman with alopecia areata. Some clones in this sample may be carry-over from other donors' samples. The conserved cysteine and the conserved F or W are not part of the CDR3 here.

J	V	CDR3
TRBJ2-7	TRBV27	ASSLGLARLEQY
TRBJ2-5	TRBV20-1	SRTGQTQETQY
TRBJ2-1	TRBV6-4	ASLPDPDRGRYNEQF
TRBJ1-2	TRBV29-1	SVGRTNGYT
TRBJ1-5	TRBV5-1	ASSLHRNSNQPQH
TRBJ2-7	TRBV7-2	ASSPEKPGLAGVDEQY
TRBJ2-2	TRBV7-2	ASSWDRVDTGELF
TRBJ2-7	TRBV7-2	ASSLDGGGTVYEQY
TRBJ2-6	TRBV7-6	ASSLDGGSGANVLT
TRBJ2-3	TRBV20-1	SAGKRGRTDTQY
TRBJ1-2	TRBV4-3	ASSQDGNYGYT
TRBJ1-4	TRBV19	ASIGQLAEKLF
TRBJ2-1	TRBV6-5	ASSYGFENEQF
TRBJ1-1	TRBV2	ASSAAPTNTEAF
TRBJ1-6	TRBV7-2	ASSYKYNSPLH
TRBJ2-1	TRBV29-1	SVRGTSGRTTEQF
TRBJ1-1	TRBV27	ASSSGTGNTEAF
TRBJ2-3	TRBV7-2	ASSLYSAGGWVDTQY
TRBJ2-2	TRBV9	ASSGTGGSTRELF
TRBJ1-1	TRBV25-1	ASSESRKGLTEAF
TRBJ1-1	TRBV2	ASSFGTWNTEAF
TRBJ1-5	TRBV20-1	SARDPGLNNQPQH